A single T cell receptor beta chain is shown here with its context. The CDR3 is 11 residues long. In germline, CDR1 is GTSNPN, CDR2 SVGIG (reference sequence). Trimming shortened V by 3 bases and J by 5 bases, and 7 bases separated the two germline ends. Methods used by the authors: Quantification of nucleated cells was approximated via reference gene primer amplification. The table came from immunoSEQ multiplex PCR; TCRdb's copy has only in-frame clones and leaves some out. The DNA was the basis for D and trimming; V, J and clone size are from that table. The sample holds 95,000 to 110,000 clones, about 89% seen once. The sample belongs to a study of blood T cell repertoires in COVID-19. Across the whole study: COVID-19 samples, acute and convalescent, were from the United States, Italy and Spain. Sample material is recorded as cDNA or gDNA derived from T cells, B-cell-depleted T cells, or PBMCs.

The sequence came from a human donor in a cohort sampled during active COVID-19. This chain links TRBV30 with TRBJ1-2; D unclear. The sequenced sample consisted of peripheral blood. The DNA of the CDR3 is TGTGCCTGGAGGGGCAGGTATGGCTACACCTTC. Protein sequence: CAWRGRYGYTF.